This T cell receptor beta chain emerged from a study of identical twins. CDR1 and CDR2 from the germline V gene are SGDLS and YYNGEE. The CDR3 is 16 amino acids. V lost 1 base to trimming and J lost 4 bases; unmatched junction nucleotides: 8. Healthy Caucasians made up all donors. TCRdb used MiXCR to reprocess the 5' RACE reads, holding one entry per CDR3 protein. This repertoire shows 690,000 or so distinct CDR3 sequences, 8.6% found once; its top ten account for approximately 0.94%. The table lists this clonotype with a few counts. Its matching antigen is unknown. Study-wide points: Fewer insertions were carried by abundant cord blood beta clonotypes, but none was seen in memory repertoires. It was out-of-frame TCR alpha sharing in monozygotic twins that models underestimated.

The data also belong to a second study, concerning yellow fever vaccine responses in identical twins.

This rearrangement joins TRBV9 to TRBJ2-5; 9 nucleotides match TRBD2. The source of this sequence is a young woman in good health. Sequencing was performed on PBMCs. The CDR3: CASSVNPAGGLETQYF. The CDR3, as DNA: TGTGCCAGCAGCGTAAACCCTGCGGGGGGGCTAGAGACCCAGTACTTC.